This T cell receptor (beta chain) derives from a study of shared clonotypes between healthy human individuals. The protocol was immunoSEQ multiplex PCR, while the TCRdb copy is restricted to in-frame clones and leaves out a portion. The sample yields about 2.3 million clones, approximately 93% seen once. The V gene lost 4 bases and the J gene lost 4 bases, with 14 bases spanning the gap. Per the germline V gene, CDR1 is SGHDT and CDR2 is YYEEEE. The CDR3 loop spans 14 amino acids. The source of this sequence is a man in his late teens or twenties in good health. Some clones in this sample may be carry-over from other donors' samples. The chain links TRBV5-6 to TRBJ1-2; D remains unclear. The sequencing sample was made of naive CD4+ T cells from PBMCs. As to subset: CD45RA+ positively selected. The CDR3 reads CASSPTPQTYGYTF. The CDR3 bases are TGTGCCAGCAGCCCTACGCCGCAAACCTATGGCTACACCTTC.